These 32 T cell receptor beta chains share one sample of origin, sequenced in a study of blood T cell repertoires in COVID-19. TCRdb's table, derived via immunoSEQ multiplex PCR, lists solely in-frame clones and lacks some. The sample yields 280,000 or so clones, 89% seen once. Input material: peripheral blood. The receptors here all came from a woman aged 55-70 years with acute or convalescent COVID-19.

This clone was detected only a few times. The chain has TRBV27 and TRBJ2-1, with TRBD2 matching over 13 bases. The CDR3 is 17 amino acids. Germline CDR1 MNHEY, CDR2 SMNVEV (reference sequence). V trimming: 6 bases; J trimming: 1 base; junction bases outside the gene matches: 6. CDR3 loop: CASRVRLAGGSYNEQFF. Here the CDR3 DNA reads TGTGCCAGCAGGGTAAGACTAGCGGGGGGATCCTACAATGAGCAGTTCTTC.

The chain is built from TRBV18 and TRBJ2-7; the D is unclear. From germline, CDR1 is KGHSH and CDR2 LQKENI. The V end was cut by 2 bases, the J end by 1 base, with 15 bases between. The CDR3 has 16 amino acids. CDR3 region: CASSPKAQIGSYEQYF. The CDR3 DNA is TGTGCCAGCTCACCAAAGGCACAGATCGGATCCTACGAGCAGTACTTC.

This clone has just one count. The genes are TRBV7-3 and TRBJ2-1; 10 bases agree with TRBD1. The V and J ends lost 5 bases and 5 bases, in that order; junction bases with no gene match: 3. The germline gives CDR1 SGHTA, CDR2 FQGTGA. The CDR3 has 14 amino acids. CDR3 protein: CASSGTGENNEQFF. The CDR3 bases are TGTGCCAGCAGCGGGACAGGGGAAAACAATGAGCAGTTCTTC.

The V gene is TRBV29-1, the J gene TRBJ2-5, with TRBD2 matching 14 bases. The CDR3 is 15 residues long. J was trimmed by 4 bases and V by 5 bases; bases with no gene match: 6. The germline V gene encodes CDR1 SQVTM and CDR2 ANQGSEA. CDR3 amino acids: CSVFPTSGRAETQYF. In DNA, the CDR3 is TGCAGCGTTTTTCCGACTAGCGGGAGGGCAGAGACCCAGTACTTC. The variable domain in full, completed from reference TRBV29-1 and TRBJ2-5, reads SAVISQKPSRDICQRGTSLTIQCQVDSQVTMMFWYRQQPGQSLTLIATANQGSEATYESGFVIDKFPISRPNLTFSTLTVSNMSPEDSSIYLCSVFPTSGRAETQYFGPGTRLLVL.

The V gene is TRBV3-1 (or the pseudogene TRBV3-2), the J gene TRBJ2-6, with D uncertain. Germline V gene lookup returns CDR1 LGHDT and CDR2 YNNKEL (reference sequence). The CDR3 is 13 amino acids. The germline V and J ends were trimmed by 4 bases and 1 base, with 2 bases remaining between them. The CDR3 bases are TGTGCCAGCAGCCCTTCTGGGGCCAACGTCCTGACTTTC. Translation: CASSPSGANVLTF.

This clone appeared a single time. The CDR3 loop reads CASSRTQRSMWTGELFF. The DNA of the CDR3 is TGTGCCAGCAGCAGAACCCAACGTAGCATGTGGACTGGGGAGCTGTTTTTT. This chain uses TRBV7-4 with TRBJ2-2; possibly TRBD2 for D (5 bases). With 5 bases removed from V and 8 bases from J, the gap between germline ends came to 24 bases. Per the germline V gene, CDR1 is SGHVT and CDR2 is SQSDAQ. The CDR3 is 17 amino acids. The full variable domain, its missing parts supplied by reference TRBV7-4 and TRBJ2-2, is GAGVSQSPRYKVAKRGRDVALRCDSISGHVTLYWYRQTLGQGSEVLTYSQSDAQRDKSGRPSGRFSAERPERSVSTLKIQRTEQGDSAVYLCASSRTQRSMWTGELFFGEGSRLTVL.

About this clone: This sample includes further DNA sequences coding for the same CDR3. V gene TRBV4-1 combines with J gene TRBJ1-1; the match to TRBD1 covers 11 bases. In germline, CDR1 is MGHRA, CDR2 YSYEKL. This CDR3 region has 15 residues. V trimming: 0 bases; J trimming: 4 bases; junction bases outside the gene matches: 1. CDR3 nucleotide sequence: TGCGCCAGCAGCCAAGAAGGGACAGGGGGCACTGAAGCTTTCTTT. Protein product: CASSQEGTGGTEAFF.

Here the CDR3 reads CASSQRQGDETQYF. CDR3 nucleotide sequence: TGCGCCAGCAGCCAACGACAGGGGGACGAGACCCAGTACTTC. The chain joins TRBV5-1 to TRBJ2-5, with 9 bases aligning to TRBD1. In germline, CDR1 is SGHRS, CDR2 YFSETQ. The CDR3 covers 14 residues. The junction had 6 bases not matched to a gene; V was cut back by 4 bases and J by 5 bases. The variable domain in full, with the rest retrieved from reference TRBV5-1 and TRBJ2-5, is KAGVTQTPRYLIKTRGQQVTLSCSPISGHRSVSWYQQTPGQGLQFLFEYFSETQRNKGNFPGRFSGRQFSNSRSEMNVSTLELGDSALYLCASSQRQGDETQYFGPGTRLLVL.

V usage is TRBV4-1 and J usage is TRBJ2-3; 8 bases are shared with TRBD2. The CDR3 is made up of 14 amino acids. J gave up 3 bases and V 3 bases, and 2 bases lay outside the gene matches. Germline CDR1 and CDR2: MGHRA and YSYEKL. The CDR3 DNA sequence: TGCGCCAGCAGCCAGGAGCGGGGGACAGATACGCAGTATTTT. This codes for CASSQERGTDTQYF.

V usage is TRBV2 and J usage is TRBJ2-5; TRBD1 agrees at 8 bases. The V segment lost 3 bases and the J segment 8 bases; nucleotides outside the gene matches: 5. Per the germline V gene, CDR1 is SNHLY and CDR2 is FYNNEI. This CDR3 is built from 13 residues. CDR3 region: CASSDPDRDTQYF. CDR3 nucleotide sequence: TGTGCCAGCAGTGACCCGGACAGGGACACCCAGTACTTC.

This clone was found once. V and J are TRBV5-4 and TRBJ2-1; D perhaps matches TRBD2 (5 bases). The CDR3 totals 14 residues. V dropped 4 bases and J dropped 6 bases, with 14 bases sitting between them. The germline CDR1 and CDR2 sequences are SGHNT and YYREEE (reference sequence). CDR3 amino acids: CASSTGIFTNEQFF. CDR3 coding DNA: TGTGCCAGCAGCACCGGGATCTTCACCAATGAGCAGTTCTTC. The full variable domain, its missing parts supplied by reference TRBV5-4 and TRBJ2-1, is ETGVTQSPTHLIKTRGQQVTLRCSSQSGHNTVSWYQQALGQGPQFIFQYYREEENGRGNFPPRFSGLQFPNYSSELNVNALELDDSALYLCASSTGIFTNEQFFGPGTRLTVL.

The chain links TRBV5-1 to TRBJ1-2; 7 nucleotides align to TRBD1. CDR3 length: 17 amino acids. Germline CDR1 is SGHRS and CDR2 is YFSETQ. V lost 0 bases and J lost 4; bases outside the gene matches: 12. In DNA, the CDR3 is TGCGCCAGCAGCTTGGCCATCGGTAGTCAGGGGGGCTATGGCTACACCTTC. This sequence encodes CASSLAIGSQGGYGYTF.

The genes are TRBV4-2 and TRBJ1-2, with a weak D call TRBD1 (5 bases). CDR1 and CDR2 (germline): LGHNA, YNFKEQ. The CDR3 has 15 amino acids. The V end lost 0 bases, the J end lost 5 bases, and 13 bases lay between the germline ends. The CDR3 DNA is TGTGCCAGCAGCCAAGATCCTGGCAGGGCTTATGGCTACACCTTC. Its protein is CASSQDPGRAYGYTF.

The chain joins TRBV19 to TRBJ2-3, with D unresolved. The CDR3 runs to 15 residues. V was cut by 6 bases and J by 3 bases, with 16 bases left in between. Germline lookup yields CDR1 LNHDA and CDR2 SQIVND (reference sequence). The CDR3 loop reads CASSPSRGQTDTQYF. CDR3 DNA: TGTGCCAGTAGCCCGAGTCGAGGCCAAACAGATACGCAGTATTTT.

The chain employs TRBV30 and TRBJ1-2; 7 bases align to TRBD1. CDR1 is GTSNPN, CDR2 SVGIG, per germline (reference sequence). V dropped 8 bases and J dropped 4; count of bases not matched to a gene: 7. CDR3 length: 12 residues. The CDR3 region has the DNA TGTGCCATCAGAGGGGGCGGCTATGGCTACACCTTC. Translation gives CAIRGGGYGYTF.

The rearrangement links TRBV28 to TRBJ2-1, with D perhaps TRBD2 (7 bases). The length of the CDR3 is 14 residues. Per germline, CDR1 MDHEN and CDR2 SYDVKM. V lost 8 bases and J lost 6, with 17 bases in between. CDR3 region: CASRRGGSVNEQFF. Here the CDR3 DNA reads TGTGCCAGCCGTAGGGGGGGCTCGGTCAATGAGCAGTTCTTC. The full variable domain, in which reference TRBV28 and TRBJ2-1 provide the parts outside the CDR3, is DVKVTQSSRYLVKRTGEKVFLECVQDMDHENMFWYRQDPGLGLRLIYFSYDVKMKEKGDIPEGYSVSREKKERFSLILESASTNQTSMYLCASRRGGSVNEQFFGPGTRLTVL.

This chain links TRBV10-2 with TRBJ2-7, with 7 bases that match TRBD1. CDR3 size: 13 residues. Germline values: CDR1 WSHSY, CDR2 SAAADI. With 6 bases clipped from V and 2 bases from J, the junction kept 4 bases outside the gene matches. The CDR3 DNA follows: TGCGCCAGCAGAGAGACAGGGCCCTACGAGCAGTACTTC. Amino acid sequence: CASRETGPYEQYF.

The V call is TRBV7-2, the J call TRBJ1-4; a weak D match, TRBD1 (5 bases). From germline, CDR1 is SGHTA and CDR2 FQGNSA. The V end lost 1 base, the J end lost 5 bases, and 17 bases lay between the germline ends. The CDR3 contains 17 residues. DNA of the CDR3: TGTGCCAGCAGCTTAGGGGGCGTAGGACGGTGGAATGAAAAACTGTTTTTT. It codes for CASSLGGVGRWNEKLFF.

This clone was observed a single time. The CDR3 region has the DNA TGCGCCAGCAGCTTGTTTCAAGGGGCCCCAAGAAACACTGAAGCTTTCTTT. Translation gives CASSLFQGAPRNTEAFF. The chain has TRBV5-1 and TRBJ1-1; D is perhaps TRBD1 (5 bases). The CDR3 is 17 residues long. Germline V CDR1 and CDR2: SGHRS, YFSETQ. V lost 1 base and J lost 2, with 18 bases in between.

Comment on this clone: At one end, the junction sequence differs from germline, possibly due to a read error. This chain connects TRBV7-7 to TRBJ2-5; D might be TRBD2 (6 bases). Per germline, CDR1 SSHAT and CDR2 FNYEAQ (reference sequence). The CDR3 totals 13 residues. CDR3 protein: CASSAGLQETQYF. The CDR3 coding sequence is TGTGCTAGCAGCGCGGGATTACAAGAGACCCAGTACTTC. Supplemented by reference TRBV7-7 and TRBJ2-5, the full variable domain reads GAGVSQSPRYKVTKRGQDVTLRCDPISSHATLYWYQQALGQGPEFLTYFNYEAQPDKSGLPSDRFSAERPEGSISTLTIQRTEQRDSAMYRCASSAGLQETQYFGPGTRLLVL.

V and J are TRBV7-3 and TRBJ1-2; 9 nucleotides match TRBD1. V was pared by 5 bases and J by 6 bases, with 4 bases of the junction left unmatched. The CDR3 is made up of 13 amino acids. Germline V gene lookup returns CDR1 SGHTA and CDR2 FQGTGA. CDR3 loop: CASSPGQGHGYTF. As DNA, the CDR3 is TGTGCCAGCAGCCCAGGACAGGGGCATGGCTACACCTTC.

This sequence joins TRBV18 and TRBJ1-2; D gene ambiguous. CDR1 and CDR2 from the germline V gene are KGHSH and LQKENI. The V end lost 3 bases, the J end lost 4 bases, and 18 bases lay between the germline ends. The CDR3 spans 16 residues. The CDR3 DNA is TGTGCCAGCTCACCTTCTCCTACCGTATCGGGCTATGGCTACACCTTC. It specifies CASSPSPTVSGYGYTF.

The rearrangement uses TRBV7-9 and TRBJ1-2, with D perhaps matching TRBD1 (5 bases). The germline V gene has CDR1 SEHNR and CDR2 FQNEAQ (reference sequence). V dropped 4 bases and J dropped 3 bases, with 21 bases sitting between them. This CDR3 is 17 amino acids long. The CDR3 region is CASSSQGGGFWDYGYTF. The DNA for the CDR3 is TGTGCCAGCAGCTCCCAGGGCGGAGGGTTTTGGGACTATGGCTACACCTTC.

V and J are TRBV30 and TRBJ2-1; weak D call: TRBD2 (5 bases). The CDR3 is made up of 15 amino acids. The V gene lost 3 bases and the J gene lost 5 bases, with 17 bases spanning the gap. Germline assignment: CDR1 GTSNPN and CDR2 SVGIG (reference sequence). This CDR3 reads CAWREGSLVNNEQFF. For the CDR3, the DNA is TGTGCCTGGAGGGAAGGGAGTCTTGTCAACAATGAGCAGTTCTTC.

The genes are TRBV19 and TRBJ2-3; D not resolved. V gave up 4 bases and J gave up 3 bases, with 5 bases separating them. Germline V gene lookup returns CDR1 LNHDA and CDR2 SQIVND (reference sequence). This CDR3 spans 12 amino acids. The CDR3 bases are TGTGCCAGTAGTAGCCGGACAGATACGCAGTATTTT. As protein: CASSSRTDTQYF.

This clone was seen only once. V is TRBV6-2 or TRBV6-3 and J is TRBJ1-1, with a possible D match to TRBD1 (6 bases). Germline-derived CDR1 and CDR2 are MNHEY and SVGEGT. The CDR3 loop spans 16 amino acids. V was trimmed by 5 bases and J by 0 bases, leaving 16 bases between them. Here the CDR3 reads CASSPSRQAMNTEAFF. Here the CDR3 DNA reads TGTGCCAGCAGTCCCTCGCGACAGGCCATGAACACTGAAGCTTTCTTT.

This chain joins TRBV6-5 and TRBJ2-1; the D gene is possibly TRBD2 (6 bases). This CDR3 has 14 amino acids. Germline CDR1 MNHEY, CDR2 SVGAGI. V was trimmed by 11 bases and J by 2 bases, leaving 16 bases between them. CDR3 protein: CAAGSAGTYNEQFF. The CDR3 nucleotides read TGTGCCGCGGGGAGCGCAGGCACCTACAATGAGCAGTTCTTC.

The CDR3 spells CASSEGSVQDGYTF. The CDR3 DNA is TGTGCCAGCAGTGAAGGCTCCGTGCAGGATGGCTACACCTTC. V is TRBV6-1 and J is TRBJ1-2, with D uncertain. The length of the CDR3 is 14 residues. The V end lost 1 base, the J end lost 6 bases, and 12 bases lay between the germline ends. Germline V CDR1 and CDR2: MNHNS, SASEGT.

V is TRBV30 and J is TRBJ1-2, with D uncertain. The V end was cut by 2 bases, the J end by 2 bases, with 6 bases between. The V gene's germline CDR1 is GTSNPN and CDR2 SVGIG (reference sequence). CDR3 length equals 12 residues. The CDR3 loop reads CAWSTGNYGYTF. The CDR3, as DNA: TGTGCCTGGAGTACCGGGAACTATGGCTACACCTTC.

The table lists this clone with a count of one. This chain joins TRBV9 and TRBJ2-2, with 16 bases identical to TRBD2. V dropped 4 bases and J dropped 6; count of bases not matched to a gene: 9. Germline V gives CDR1 SGDLS, CDR2 YYNGEE. The CDR3 length is 18 residues. In DNA form, the CDR3 reads TGTGCCAGCAGCCTTTATGGGACTAGCGGGAGGGCCCCCGGGGAGCTGTTTTTT. It yields the protein CASSLYGTSGRAPGELFF.

The V call is TRBV7-2, the J call TRBJ2-1; 14 bases are shared with TRBD2. The CDR3 runs 15 residues. V lost 5 bases, J lost 7 bases, and 4 bases stayed unmatched. Germline V CDR1 and CDR2: SGHTA, FQGNSA. DNA for the CDR3: TGTGCCAGCAGCCTGGGGACTAGCGGGGGAAATGAGCAGTTCTTC. Amino acid sequence: CASSLGTSGGNEQFF.

The chain joins TRBV7-3 to TRBJ2-3, with 7 positions matching TRBD2. This CDR3 has 17 amino acids. Germline V gene lookup returns CDR1 SGHTA and CDR2 FQGTGA. Trimming removed 0 bases from V and 8 bases from J; junction bases left unmatched: 14. DNA of the CDR3: TGTGCCAGCAGCTTAACGAAACGGGCGGGGCCGGGAGGTACGCAGTATTTT. Translated: CASSLTKRAGPGGTQYF.